The clone carrying this T cell receptor beta chain was picked up one time. Its cognate antigen is unknown. TCRdb's copy holds only in-frame clones and misses some; the assay was immunoSEQ multiplex PCR. This table has about 110,000 clones, about 86% appearing once. This CDR3 has 16 residues. The sample originates from a study of T cell responses to AZD1222 COVID-19 vaccine. Study-wide results and caveats: After the peak T cell response, and only then, were repertoires sampled.

The V and J genes are TRBV21-1 and TRBJ1-6. TRBV21-1 is deemed a pseudogene. The TCR comes from an adult in good health. The source was peripheral blood, collected on day 0 of AZD1222 vaccination. The CDR3 DNA reads as TGTGCCAGCAGCAAAGAGGAGTGCTCCTATAATTCACCCCTCCACTTT. It yields the protein CASSKEECSYNSPLHF.